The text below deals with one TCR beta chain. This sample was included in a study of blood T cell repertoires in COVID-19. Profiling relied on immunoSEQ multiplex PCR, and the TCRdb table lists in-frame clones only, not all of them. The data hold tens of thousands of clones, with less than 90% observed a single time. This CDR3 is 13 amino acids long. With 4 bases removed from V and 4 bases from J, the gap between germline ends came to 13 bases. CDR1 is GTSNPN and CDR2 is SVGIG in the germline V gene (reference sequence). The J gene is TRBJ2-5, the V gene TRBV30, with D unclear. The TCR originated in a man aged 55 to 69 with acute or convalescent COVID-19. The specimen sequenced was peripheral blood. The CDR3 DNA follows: TGTGCCTGGAAACAGTATGGAATAGAGACCCAGTACTTC. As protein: CAWKQYGIETQYF.